Here is one T cell receptor beta chain with its context. The record originates from a study of blood T cell repertoires in COVID-19. About the study: Researchers got acute and convalescent COVID-19 samples from the United States, Italy and Spain.

Participants' own reports of clinical history determined their cohort assignment. All exposed participants met a person with COVID-19 within 2 weeks before entering the study. Original methodology: Using reference gene primer amplification, nucleated cell counts were estimated. Repertoires were generated with immunoSEQ multiplex PCR, while TCRdb's copy carries only in-frame clones and drops some. The V and J calls and clone size are taken from that table; D and trimming were inferred from the DNA. The sample has about 370,000 clones; 80% to 95% are singletons. Germline-derived CDR1 and CDR2 are LGHNT and FRNRAP. V shed 3 bases and J shed 0 bases, with 12 bases lying between them. CDR3 length equals 16 residues.

The specimen sequenced was PBMCs or T cells enriched from blood (not recorded which). J is TRBJ2-4 and V is TRBV12-5; D uncertain. This receptor was taken from a woman in her forties who had been exposed to COVID-19. CDR3 DNA: TGTGCTAGTGGTTTCCTCGTTAGTAGAGCCAAAAACATTCAGTACTTC. It is translated as CASGFLVSRAKNIQYF.